This TCR beta chain emerged from a study of blood T cell repertoires in COVID-19. As for the study in general: COVID-19 samples collected from the United States, Italy and Spain covered acute and convalescent phases. Nucleic acid was either cDNA or gDNA, and it came from T cells, B-cell-depleted T cells, or PBMCs.

Germline V CDR1 and CDR2: KGHDR, SFDVKD. V dropped 6 bases and J dropped 3 bases, with 10 bases sitting between them. The CDR3 is made up of 14 amino acids. In the original processing: By means of reference gene primer amplification, nucleated cell counts were estimated. Sequencing used immunoSEQ multiplex PCR; TCRdb keeps in-frame clones, though not all of them. Clonal size and the V and J genes are those of that table, whereas D and trimming came from the DNA. The sample lists about 140,000 clones, approximately 88% seen once, with roughly 1.5% in the top ten. The clonotype was recovered from a woman aged 45-65 years with acute or convalescent COVID-19. The chain combines TRBV24-1 with TRBJ2-2; D not certain. The sample consisted of peripheral blood. For the CDR3, the DNA is TGTGCCACCAGTCCAAGCCGCGACACCGGGGAGCTGTTTTTT. As protein: CATSPSRDTGELFF.